This T cell receptor beta chain was identified during a study of T cells expressing NK-cell markers. The study, taken as a whole, reports: These clonotypes, the leaders elsewhere, also led the CD3+CD56-NKG2C+ fraction in several donors.

As concerns this clonotype: Its specificity is not known.

Following a re-call of the 5' RACE reads, TCRdb has one entry per CDR3 protein and lacks DNA. In total, the table holds some 300,000 distinct CDR3 sequences. This CDR3 has 14 residues. CDR1 and CDR2 (germline): SQVTM, ANQGSEA. This sequence originates from a man between 18 and 35 years old in good health. Sequenced sample: blood T cells: a sorted CD56 or NKG2C T cell subset, CD4+ or CD8+ T cells, or bulk PBMC T cells (not recorded which). The V gene is TRBV29-1, the J gene TRBJ2-5. CDR3 residues: CSVDGVFDQETQYF.